This entry describes one TCR beta chain. Its antigen is currently not known. No base qualities exist here, and no much larger clone lies one base off it. Chronic pancreatitis pancreas tissue was obtained from patients undergoing total pancreatectomy with islet autotransplantation (TPIAT). None of the chronic pancreatitis patients included in the study had a known history of diabetes. For TCRbeta sequencing, genomic DNA was extracted directly from bulk pancreas tissue, without T cell sorting. Idiopathic chronic pancreatitis patients had no particular identified cause of disease. At two US centers, pancreas tissues from patients and organ donors were collected on a consecutive basis. The CDR3 holds 13 amino acids from the cysteine to the phenylalanine. The sequence is cut down to CDR3 DNA, 39 bases in frame from base 1. V is reduced by 8 bases and J by 3 bases, leaving a spacing of 12 bases between them. The germline V gene encodes CDR1 LNHDA and CDR2 SQIVND (reference sequence).

Preparation of the library involved the immunoSEQ multiplex PCR assay. From pancreatic genomic DNA, the TCRbeta CDR3 region along with adjacent sequences was amplified and then sequenced. As for the authors' bioinformatics: Repertoire diversity was assessed as a mean normalized Shannon-Wiener index, and productive clonality and productive rearrangement counts were also measured. The nonparametric Mann-Whitney U test was used to compare repertoire metrics between controls and chronic pancreatitis. A shared clonotype was defined as a CDR3beta sequence with the same amino acid composition and length across subjects. TCRdb limited this immuneACCESS table to in-frame rearrangements with V and J called. A share of clones is missing; checked studies link under half to unresolved V genes, and the rest is unexplained. V and J calls and clone size follow that table, whereas D and trimming were derived from the DNA. Within this sample are around 9,000 clones, with around 75% of them counted one time only. Over 12% of the sample is in the top ten clones.

This sample was included in a study of immune characteristics of hereditary and idiopathic chronic pancreatitis. As for the study more broadly: The study examined local immune cells and TCRbeta repertoires in the pancreas in hereditary and idiopathic chronic pancreatitis, using control pancreases from organ donors for comparison. The gDNA-based approach was selected because minimal in vitro experimental manipulation of pancreas-infiltrating T cells was involved. TCRbeta sequencing included about five control pancreases, under 10 pancreases with hereditary chronic pancreatitis and roughly six pancreases with idiopathic chronic pancreatitis. Here is what the overall study found, with its caveats: Both chronic pancreatitis groups showed significantly increased TCRbeta repertoire diversity and reduced clonality versus controls. Chronic pancreatitis caused by alcohol use was not included in the study. Because patient tissue could only be obtained at the time of TPIAT, differences in disease duration may have influenced the immune findings. Among around 12 chronic pancreatitis patients, a positive correlation was found between numbers of productive TCR rearrangements and disease severity scores. Hereditary and idiopathic chronic pancreatitis differed in Vbeta-Jbeta gene family usage, including TRBV10, TRBV19, TRBV23 and TRBV5.

The specimen sequenced was pancreas tissue with idiopathic chronic pancreatitis. This specimen's cell subset or site label, interpreted: chronic pancreatitis without an identified cause. Recombination connected TRBV19 to TRBJ2-3, with the D segment identity uncertain. This receptor was identified in a human donor with chronic pancreatitis. The DNA sequence reads TGTGCCAGTGGACCGGCAAAGACAGATACGCAGTATTTT. This gives the protein CASGPAKTDTQYF.